This passage covers 3 T cell receptor beta chains from one sample sequenced in a study of blood T cell repertoires in COVID-19. The method was immunoSEQ multiplex PCR; TCRdb's version includes in-frame clones alone and lacks a portion of them. The sample gives more than 200,000 clones, 80% to 85% of which show up once; 4.2% is in the top ten. The sample taken for sequencing was peripheral blood. The source is a man in his fifties or sixties with acute or convalescent COVID-19.

This clone was detected once. The rearrangement links TRBV7-2 to TRBJ2-7; D ambiguous. The CDR3 contains 13 residues. Germline loops: CDR1 SGHTA, CDR2 FQGNSA. The V gene lost 2 bases and the J gene lost 0 bases, with 5 bases spanning the gap. DNA for the CDR3: TGTGCCAGCAGCTTAACTGACTCCTACGAGCAGTACTTC. This encodes CASSLTDSYEQYF.

This chain links TRBV5-1 with TRBJ1-6; no definite D call. Trimming left V 0 bases short and J 9 bases short, with 7 bases between. The CDR3 covers 13 residues. CDR1 and CDR2 from the germline V gene are SGHRS and YFSETQ. CDR3 in DNA: TGCGCCAGCAGCTTGGCAGGTGTTTCACCCCTCCACTTT. Encoded protein: CASSLAGVSPLHF.

This chain links TRBV18 with TRBJ2-7; 8 nucleotides agree with TRBD1. Germline trimming cut 4 bases from V and 3 bases from J; bases unmatched to any gene: 8. CDR3 length: 15 amino acids. Germline V gene lookup returns CDR1 KGHSH and CDR2 LQKENI. The CDR3 sequence: CASSLTGGVNYEQYF. The CDR3 nucleotides read TGTGCCAGCTCACTCACAGGGGGTGTGAACTACGAGCAGTACTTC.